A single sample is the source of the 14 T cell receptor beta chains below, sequenced in a study of lymphopenia after photon versus proton radiotherapy. TCRdb's table, derived via immunoSEQ multiplex PCR, lists solely in-frame clones and lacks some. Altogether 25,000 to 35,000 clones are present, approximately 87% being singletons, with the ten largest covering around 47%. The specimen was peripheral blood, collected from a patient treated with proton-based radiotherapy. The origin of the receptors is an older woman with cholangiocarcinoma. Some clones in this sample may be carry-over from other donors' samples.

The rearrangement links TRBV18 to TRBJ1-1; 9 bases are shared with TRBD1. The V gene's germline CDR1 is KGHSH and CDR2 LQKENI. The V segment lost 4 bases and the J segment 5 bases; nucleotides outside the gene matches: 11. The CDR3 spans 16 residues. In DNA, the CDR3 is TGTGCCAGCTCACTAACCGGGACAGGGATGGGGACTGAAGCTTTCTTT. It encodes CASSLTGTGMGTEAFF. The entire variable domain, with the rest obtained from reference TRBV18 and TRBJ1-1, is as follows: NAGVMQNPRHLVRRRGQEARLRCSPMKGHSHVYWYRQLPEEGLKFMVYLQKENIIDESGMPKERFSAEFPKEGPSILRIQQVVRGDSAAYFCASSLTGTGMGTEAFFGQGTRLTVV.

This clone showed up just once. The genes are TRBV19 and TRBJ2-7, with 8 positions matching TRBD1. After removal of 5 bases from V and 7 bases from J, the junction contained 22 bases not matched to a gene. CDR3 length: 18 amino acids. Germline V gene sequence: CDR1 LNHDA, CDR2 SQIVND (reference sequence). The DNA for the CDR3 is TGTGCCAGTAGTGGCCATCTCGTCCAGGGCAGGGGGCGGCGGGAGCAGTACTTC. This encodes CASSGHLVQGRGRREQYF.

This sequence joins TRBV19 and TRBJ2-3, with a possible D match to TRBD1 (6 bases). Trimming removed 10 bases from V and 3 bases from J, with 17 bases in between. Germline V gene data show CDR1 as LNHDA and CDR2 as SQIVND (reference sequence). The CDR3 spans 14 residues. Here the CDR3 reads CATPGRGGTDTQYF. CDR3 coding DNA: TGTGCCACCCCGGGCAGGGGTGGGACAGATACGCAGTATTTT.

This chain joins TRBV7-8 and TRBJ1-5, with D perhaps matching TRBD1 (5 bases). Germline CDR1 reads SGHVS; CDR2 reads FQNEAQ. Trimming removed 1 base from V and 2 bases from J, with 9 bases in between. The CDR3 length is 15 residues. Here the CDR3 reads CASSLGGEGNQPQHF. For the CDR3, the DNA is TGTGCCAGCAGCTTAGGGGGGGAGGGCAATCAGCCCCAGCATTTT.

The chain is built from TRBV6-6 and TRBJ2-7; no reliable D call. Per germline, CDR1 MNHNY and CDR2 SVGAGI (reference sequence). The ends were cut back, 8 bases at V and 5 bases at J, with 16 bases in the middle. The CDR3 contains 13 residues. The CDR3 region has the DNA TGTGCCAGCGGCGTGGCGGATCTTAACGAGCAGTACTTC. This encodes CASGVADLNEQYF.

The V call is TRBV4-1, the J call TRBJ2-7; D is unresolved. Trimming left V 0 bases short and J 4 bases short, with 31 bases between. CDR3 length: 21 residues. Germline V gene lookup returns CDR1 MGHRA and CDR2 YSYEKL. The CDR3 DNA is TGCGCCAGCAGCCAAGATAGGTGGTCGAGTTGTCACTGGGTAATCCTTTACGAGCAGTACTTC. Amino acid sequence: CASSQDRWSSCHWVILYEQYF.

The chain joins TRBV21-1 to TRBJ2-1; the table's D call, TRBD1, was not checked against the DNA. TRBV21-1 is a recognized pseudogene. This CDR3 has 13 residues. The CDR3 protein is CASSSQGSNEQFF. CDR3 bases: TGTGCCAGCAGCAGCCAGGGGAGTAATGAGCAGTTCTTC.

J is TRBJ2-1 and V is TRBV25-1; D remains unclear. The CDR3 runs 14 residues. CDR1 and CDR2 from the germline V gene are MGHDK and SYGVNS. V lost 7 bases and J 6 bases, leaving 16 bases between the germline ends. In DNA, the CDR3 is TGTGCCAGCACTCACTCAGCAAAGGGCAATGAGCAGTTCTTC. It codes for CASTHSAKGNEQFF.

Sample share makes this clone medium-sized. The chain links TRBV2 to TRBJ2-2; D is ambiguous. Trimming took 6 bases from V and 6 from J, leaving 11 bases between them. This CDR3 is built from 13 residues. CDR1 and CDR2 (germline): SNHLY, FYNNEI. In DNA, the CDR3 is TGTGCCAGCAGGGCAAACGGGCCCGGGGAGCTGTTTTTT. It encodes CASRANGPGELFF.

This clone was seen a handful of times. The rearrangement uses TRBV27 and TRBJ1-2; D unclear. The V end was cut by 2 bases, the J end by 5 bases, with 12 bases between. Germline V gene data show CDR1 as MNHEY and CDR2 as SMNVEV (reference sequence). The CDR3 contains 14 residues. The CDR3 here is CASSLGGIPYGYTF. The CDR3 nucleotides read TGTGCCAGCAGTTTAGGAGGGATCCCTTATGGCTACACCTTC.

The V gene is TRBV6-6, the J gene TRBJ2-5, with 8 positions matching TRBD2. Looked up from germline, CDR1 is MNHNY and CDR2 is SVGAGI (reference sequence). This CDR3 contains 14 residues. Trimming took 2 bases from V and 4 from J; bases not matched to a gene: 3. The DNA for the CDR3 is TGTGCCAGCAGTTACGCGGGAGGCGGAGAGACCCAGTACTTC. It codes for CASSYAGGGETQYF.

The CDR3 protein is CSANGPYEQYF. CDR3 bases: TGCAGTGCCAATGGTCCATACGAGCAGTACTTC. The V and J genes are TRBV20-1 and TRBJ2-7; D call uncertain. The CDR3 extends over 11 amino acids. The germline V gene has CDR1 DFQATT and CDR2 SNEGSKA (reference sequence). Trimming left V 6 bases short and J 4 bases short, with 10 bases between.

This clone was seen only once. The chain recombines TRBV5-1 with TRBJ1-4; TRBD1 might be the D (5 bases). The CDR3 length is 15 residues. With 4 bases removed from V and 4 bases from J, the gap between germline ends came to 14 bases. Germline loops: CDR1 SGHRS, CDR2 YFSETQ. The CDR3 region is CASSHTGTNNEKLFF. The CDR3 nucleotides are TGCGCCAGCAGCCATACCGGGACTAATAATGAAAAACTGTTTTTT.

The chain joins TRBV18 to TRBJ1-5; D is uncertain. This CDR3 region has 16 residues. Germline CDR1 KGHSH, CDR2 LQKENI. The ends were cut back, 6 bases at V and 3 bases at J, with 18 bases in the middle. The CDR3, as DNA: TGTGCCAGCTCCCAACGGGAACAGCTAGTCAATCAGCCCCAGCATTTT. Residues: CASSQREQLVNQPQHF.